This TCR beta chain was found in a study of identifying expanded T cells in peripheral blood. Study-wide results and caveats: Approximately two-week clone count variance significantly increased as total template count grew. Over approximately two and four weeks, about 15 and 19 clones changed, versus roughly 1.1 between replicates.

A word on this clone: Antigen specificity is unknown.

Only in-frame clones appear in the TCRdb table, and some are missing; sequencing was by immunoSEQ multiplex PCR. The sample yields around 100,000 clones, around 88% seen once. Healthy donors had no documented immune events, such as infections, while sampled. Trimming removed 5 bases from V and 5 bases from J, with 9 bases in between. CDR1 is LNHDA and CDR2 is SQIVND in the germline V gene (reference sequence). The CDR3 contains 13 residues. The source is a person aged 18 to 75 in good health. The chain recombines TRBV19 with TRBJ2-2; the D is unclear. The material sequenced was blood. The CDR3 loop is CASSDPWTGELFF. The CDR3 nucleotides read TGTGCCAGTAGTGACCCATGGACCGGGGAGCTGTTTTTT.